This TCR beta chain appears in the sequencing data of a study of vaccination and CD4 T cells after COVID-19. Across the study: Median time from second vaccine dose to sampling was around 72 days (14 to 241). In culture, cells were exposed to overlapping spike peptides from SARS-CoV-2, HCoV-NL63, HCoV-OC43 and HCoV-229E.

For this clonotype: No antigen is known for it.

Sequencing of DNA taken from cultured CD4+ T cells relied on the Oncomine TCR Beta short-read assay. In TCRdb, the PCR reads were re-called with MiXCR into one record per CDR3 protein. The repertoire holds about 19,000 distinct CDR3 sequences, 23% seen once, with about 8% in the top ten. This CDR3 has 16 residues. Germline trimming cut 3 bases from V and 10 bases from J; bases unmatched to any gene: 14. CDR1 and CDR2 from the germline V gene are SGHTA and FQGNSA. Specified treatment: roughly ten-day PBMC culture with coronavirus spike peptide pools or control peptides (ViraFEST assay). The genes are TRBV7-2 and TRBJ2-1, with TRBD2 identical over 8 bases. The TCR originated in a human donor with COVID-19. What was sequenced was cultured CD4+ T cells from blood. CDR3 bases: TGTGCCAGCAGCTTGGGACTAGTCAGCCGAAAGAGAGAGCAGTTCTTC. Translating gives CASSLGLVSRKREQFF.